This T cell receptor beta chain was sequenced in a study of post-analysis software for immune sequencing data. Findings and caveats of the study: Compared with controls, patients had more of about five TRBV segments, including TRBV5-6, TRBV5-1 and TRBV20-1.

Every TCR beta cDNA library bore unique molecular identifiers. The authors obtained about 520,000 cDNA molecules from approximately 1 to 10 million T cells. MiXCR, applied by TCRdb to the PCR reads, yields one record per CDR3 protein. The sample shows 650,000 to 850,000 distinct CDR3 sequences, roughly half of them seen only once. Between the trimmed V and J ends, which lost 0 bases and 1 base, there was a span of 4 bases. The CDR3 runs to 13 residues. Germline CDR1 and CDR2: MNHEY and SVGAGI. At least ten counts were recorded for this clonotype. Its antigen remains unknown. This TCR was sampled from a girl between 10 and 17 years old with multiple sclerosis. Sequencing was done on a sample of blood. The chain has TRBV6-5 and TRBJ2-7; no clear D. The CDR3 protein is CASSYSGSYEQYF. DNA of the CDR3: TGTGCCAGCAGTTACTCTGGTTCCTACGAGCAGTACTTC.